The 12 T cell receptor beta chains below all came from one sample that was sequenced in a study of cytomegalovirus exposure and HLA in healthy donors. PCR involved 60 Vbeta and 13 Jbeta primers. Using immunoSEQ multiplex PCR, the repertoire was profiled, and TCRdb retains in-frame clones only, with some absent. Altogether about 130,000 clones are present, 79% being singletons, with the ten largest covering 1.5% to 2%. The sequencing sample was made of PBMCs. The receptor source for this set is a young man in good health and CMV-seronegative.

The V and J genes are TRBV6-1 and TRBJ2-7, with 12 bases fitting TRBD2. V lost 1 base to trimming and J lost 2 bases; unmatched junction nucleotides: 0. The germline V gene encodes CDR1 MNHNS and CDR2 SASEGT. CDR3 length equals 15 residues. CDR3 nucleotides: TGTGCCAGCAGTGAAGGACTAGCGGGAGCCTACGAGCAGTACGTC. The encoded protein is CASSEGLAGAYEQYV.

This clone was seen only a few times. The rearrangement joins TRBV11-2 to TRBJ1-5; 7 bases align to TRBD1. The CDR3 is made up of 15 amino acids. V dropped 5 bases and J dropped 3; count of bases not matched to a gene: 7. CDR1 is SGHAT and CDR2 is FQNNGV in the germline V gene. The CDR3: CASSPGTVLNQPQHF. CDR3 nucleotide sequence: TGTGCCAGCAGCCCAGGGACAGTACTCAATCAGCCCCAGCATTTT.

The chain combines TRBV7-3 with TRBJ2-3, with 8 bases matching TRBD2. The CDR3 runs to 15 residues. Germline-derived CDR1 and CDR2 are SGHTA and FQGTGA. J lost 5 bases, V lost 2 bases, and 6 bases had no gene match. CDR3 loop: CASSLGLANLDTQYF. The CDR3 coding sequence is TGTGCCAGCAGCTTAGGACTAGCAAATCTAGATACGCAGTATTTT. The whole variable domain, remainder taken from reference TRBV7-3 and TRBJ2-3, is GAGVSQTPSNKVTEKGKYVELRCDPISGHTALYWYRQSLGQGPEFLIYFQGTGAADDSGLPNDRFFAVRPEGSVSTLKIQRTERGDSAVYLCASSLGLANLDTQYFGPGTRLTVL.

This chain's CDR3 is CAISEGSRGNQPQHF. The DNA for the CDR3 is TGTGCCATCAGTGAGGGATCGCGGGGCAATCAGCCCCAGCATTTT. The J gene is TRBJ1-5, the V gene TRBV10-3; no firm D call. This CDR3 contains 15 residues. The V gene lost 2 bases and the J gene lost 2 bases, with 10 bases spanning the gap. Germline V gives CDR1 ENHRY, CDR2 SYGVKD.

This clone was detected only once. The V gene is TRBV29-1, the J gene TRBJ2-7; tentative D call: TRBD1 (5 bases). This CDR3 spans 13 amino acids. Trimming took off 3 bases at V and 6 bases at J, with 15 bases between the two ends. Germline V gene data show CDR1 as SQVTM and CDR2 as ANQGSEA. The CDR3 reads CSVDRAGSGEQYF. CDR3 nucleotide sequence: TGCAGCGTTGATCGGGCAGGGTCTGGCGAGCAGTACTTC.

This sequence joins TRBV21-1 and TRBJ2-7; no check of the table's D call, TRBD1, against the DNA was made. TRBV21-1 has pseudogene status. The CDR3 spans 15 residues. The CDR3: CASSKQEGTRYEQYF. The CDR3, as DNA: TGTGCCAGCAGCAAACAGGAAGGTACCCGCTACGAGCAGTACTTC.

About this clone itself: Because the CDR3 is missing its conserved closing phenylalanine or tryptophan, this is likely a read error. V gene TRBV6-5 combines with J gene TRBJ1-1, with TRBD1 as a possible D gene (6 bases). This CDR3 has 15 residues. Germline V lookup: CDR1 MNHEY, CDR2 SVGAGI. Trimming shortened V by 5 bases and J by 4 bases, and 17 bases separated the two germline ends. The CDR3 spells CASSRAGAPGTEAFV. CDR3 sequence (DNA): TGTGCCAGCAGTCGCGCAGGGGCACCCGGCACTGAAGCTTTCGTT.

The chain employs TRBV19 and TRBJ1-1; 8 positions agree with TRBD1. The CDR3 covers 19 residues. Trimming cost V 6 bases and J 4 bases; bases outside gene matches: 22. CDR1 is LNHDA and CDR2 is SQIVND in the germline V gene (reference sequence). This chain's CDR3 is CASSQRRTGGAVGSTEAFF. CDR3 coding DNA: TGTGCCAGTAGCCAACGCCGTACAGGGGGTGCTGTGGGGAGCACTGAAGCTTTCTTT.

This clone was counted once. The rearrangement links TRBV20-1 to TRBJ2-7; D is unclear. CDR1 and CDR2 from the germline V gene are DFQATT and SNEGSKA (reference sequence). CDR3 length equals 11 residues. Trimming left V 3 bases short and J 5 bases short, with 8 bases between. The CDR3 region has the DNA TGCAGTGCTAGTTTGAGGAACGAGCAGTACTTC. Translating gives CSASLRNEQYF.

This chain joins TRBV29-1 and TRBJ2-3, with TRBD2 matching 11 bases. This CDR3 is 15 amino acids long. V lost 4 bases and J lost 0; bases outside the gene matches: 3. CDR1 and CDR2 (germline): SQVTM, ANQGSEA. The CDR3 sequence is CSVGGTSGSTDTQYF. The CDR3 region has the DNA TGCAGCGTTGGGGGGACTAGCGGAAGCACAGATACGCAGTATTTT.

For this clone: At one end the junction does not follow the germline gene, possibly because of a read error. This chain joins TRBV14 and TRBJ1-2, with TRBD1 as a possible D gene (6 bases). This CDR3 region has 15 residues. The V gene's germline CDR1 is SGHDN and CDR2 FVKESK. The CDR3 here is CASSQRTAPNSGYTF. The CDR3 nucleotides read TGTGCCAGCAGCCAACGGACAGCCCCTAACTCTGGCTACACCTTC.

This sequence joins TRBV7-8 and TRBJ2-2; a weak D match, TRBD1 (6 bases). V was clipped by 6 bases and J by 5 bases, with 16 bases between them. Germline assignment: CDR1 SGHVS and CDR2 FQNEAQ. The CDR3 contains 15 residues. The CDR3: CASRAGTHYTGELFF. CDR3 coding DNA: TGTGCCAGCAGAGCCGGGACACACTATACCGGGGAGCTGTTTTTT.